The 14 T cell receptor beta chains in this list originate from one sample, sequenced in a study of T cells in Graves' hyperthyroidism and ophthalmopathy (dated by TCRdb to about 2019). The library was obtained by multiplex PCR. This sample was sequenced with an Illumina HiSeq 2000. Amplification of TCR beta CDR3 regions was carried out from RNA transcripts. The TCR CDR3 was subjected to a first round of RT-PCR using the HTBI primer set and the Qiagen OneStep RT-PCR kit. TCRdb trimmed the raw reads at Q25, called clones with MiXCR and kept productive beta chains. Each entry merges the rows of one CDR3 protein and shows their most common DNA and genes. The sample contains around 350,000 distinct CDR3 sequences, about 15% of them found a single time. The ten largest clones represent roughly a fifth of the sample. The specimen sequenced was blood. The receptors come from a woman aged 25 to 39 with Graves' ophthalmopathy.

This clonotype was recorded many times. This rearrangement joins TRBV6-2 or TRBV6-3 to TRBJ1-1, with 7 bases aligning to TRBD1. With 6 bases clipped from V and 1 base from J, the junction kept 23 bases outside the gene matches. CDR1 and CDR2 from the germline V gene are MNHEY and SVGEGT. The CDR3 runs 20 residues. The CDR3 sequence is CASSPLRTGSRGLWNTEAFF. Written as DNA, the CDR3 is TGTGCCAGCAGCCCCCTCAGGACAGGATCGCGGGGTTTGTGGAACACTGAAGCTTTCTTT.

The chain couples TRBV20-1 to TRBJ2-4; D uncertain. Per germline, CDR1 DFQATT and CDR2 SNEGSKA (reference sequence). CDR3 size: 13 residues. CDR3 coding DNA: TGCAGCAAAGCCCGGGTGGACAAAAACATTCAGTACTTC. Encoded protein: CSKARVDKNIQYF.

The rearrangement joins TRBV20-1 to TRBJ1-5, with a possible D match to TRBD1 (5 bases). Looked up from germline, CDR1 is DFQATT and CDR2 is SNEGSKA (reference sequence). V was trimmed by 6 bases and J by 5 bases, leaving 17 bases between them. This CDR3 contains 14 residues. CDR3 coding DNA: TGCAGTGCACCGTTAAATACAGGTGATCAGCCCCAGCATTTT. Its translation: CSAPLNTGDQPQHF.

The rearrangement links TRBV6-1 to TRBJ1-4; D is undetermined. The ends were cut back, 11 bases at V and 8 bases at J, with 15 bases in the middle. Germline V gene lookup returns CDR1 MNHNS and CDR2 SASEGT. The CDR3 consists of 12 residues. Written as DNA, the CDR3 is TGTGCCTGCGCCCCTGCGTGGGAAAAACTGTTTTTT. It specifies CACAPAWEKLFF.

This clonotype was found many times. V usage is TRBV5-6 and J usage is TRBJ2-5, with D possibly matching TRBD2 (6 bases). Looked up from germline, CDR1 is SGHDT and CDR2 is YYEEEE. The CDR3 covers 11 residues. V lost 0 bases and J 13 bases, leaving 10 bases between the germline ends. The CDR3 spells CASSLGGATYF. The CDR3 coding sequence is TGTGCCAGCAGCTTGGGCGGGGCAACGTACTTC.

This clonotype has ten or more counts. The V call is TRBV12-3 or TRBV12-4, the J call TRBJ2-3; D not certain. CDR3 size: 13 residues. V was trimmed by 2 bases and J by 1 base, leaving 4 bases between them. The CDR3 coding sequence is TGTGCCAGCAGTTTAATCGGCACAGATACGCAGTATTTT. Protein sequence: CASSLIGTDTQYF.

At least ten counts were recorded for this clonotype. The V and J genes are TRBV3-1 and TRBJ1-5; D may be TRBD1 (6 bases). Trimming removed 0 bases at V and 4 bases at J, with 10 bases between. Germline CDR1 is LGHDT and CDR2 is YNNKEL (reference sequence). The CDR3 extends over 15 amino acids. The CDR3 sequence: CASSQDYRANQPQHF. CDR3 DNA: TGTGCCAGCAGCCAAGACTACAGGGCTAATCAGCCCCAGCATTTT.

This clonotype has at least ten counts. This chain joins TRBV7-3 and TRBJ2-1; the D is unclear. The CDR3 spans 14 residues. CDR1 and CDR2 from the germline V gene are SGHTA and FQGTGA. V dropped 3 bases and J dropped 10 bases, with 16 bases sitting between them. The CDR3 region has the DNA TGTGCCAGCAGCTTCCTCCGGACGGCTGGGGAGCAGTTCTTC. It specifies CASSFLRTAGEQFF. The variable domain in full, completed from reference TRBV7-3 and TRBJ2-1, reads GAGVSQTPSNKVTEKGKYVELRCDPISGHTALYWYRQSLGQGPEFLIYFQGTGAADDSGLPNDRFFAVRPEGSVSTLKIQRTERGDSAVYLCASSFLRTAGEQFFGPGTRLTVL.

At least ten counts were recorded for this clonotype. This chain links TRBV4-1 with TRBJ1-1; D gene ambiguous. V was pared by 4 bases and J by 7 bases, with 19 bases between. The germline CDR1 and CDR2 sequences are MGHRA and YSYEKL. This CDR3 is built from 15 residues. For the CDR3, the DNA is TGCGCCAGCAGCCTAAACCCCCGGGGTGACTTTGAAGCTTTCTTT. Amino acid sequence: CASSLNPRGDFEAFF.

This clonotype was counted ten times or more. This sequence joins TRBV7-3 and TRBJ2-3, with 7 bases aligning to TRBD1. The V gene's germline CDR1 is SGHTA and CDR2 FQGTGA. The trim removed 5 bases at V and 3 bases at J, leaving 5 bases unmatched. The CDR3 is 14 residues long. The CDR3 nucleotides are TGTGCCAGCAGCCCCAGGGGGATAACAGATACGCAGTATTTT. It translates to CASSPRGITDTQYF.

This sequence joins TRBV9 and TRBJ2-3, with 10 bases identical to TRBD2. J gave up 4 bases and V 3 bases, and 5 bases lay outside the gene matches. The CDR3 length is 15 residues. From germline, CDR1 is SGDLS and CDR2 YYNGEE. The CDR3 nucleotides are TGTGCCAGCAGCGCAAGCGGGAGGGCCGCAGATACGCAGTATTTT. Translating gives CASSASGRAADTQYF.

The chain recombines TRBV5-1 with TRBJ1-4, with 9 bases fitting TRBD1. The CDR3 loop spans 14 amino acids. V trimming: 3 bases; J trimming: 7 bases; junction bases outside the gene matches: 4. Germline CDR1 and CDR2: SGHRS and YFSETQ. The CDR3 spells CASSSGTGSEKLFF. For the CDR3, the DNA is TGCGCCAGCAGCTCCGGGACAGGGAGTGAAAAACTGTTTTTT.

There are many counts of this clonotype. This chain connects TRBV7-2 to TRBJ1-6, with D maybe TRBD1 (6 bases). CDR1 is SGHTA and CDR2 is FQGNSA in the germline V gene. This CDR3 has 17 amino acids. V was trimmed by 5 bases and J by 9 bases, leaving 23 bases between them. DNA of the CDR3: TGTGCCAGCAGCACCGGACAGTTGATGGGAGGGTTTTCACCCCTCCACTTT. Residues: CASSTGQLMGGFSPLHF.

There are many counts of this clonotype. V usage is TRBV28 and J usage is TRBJ2-3; TRBD1 matches 8 bases. Germline V lookup: CDR1 MDHEN, CDR2 SYDVKM. Trimming took 4 bases from V and 4 from J; bases not matched to a gene: 10. The CDR3 length is 16 residues. The CDR3, as DNA: TGTGCCAGCAGTTCCCAAAGGACAGGGTATCCAGATACGCAGTATTTT. Translating gives CASSSQRTGYPDTQYF.